This T cell receptor (beta chain) was observed in a study of CD8 T cells in ankylosing spondylitis. Study-wide results and limits: Within peripheral blood, clones linked to disease were CD8+ and relatively rare. The study looked at matched synovial fluid samples from ankylosing spondylitis patients. Disease-linked clones were reported to be significantly enriched there.

Of note for this clonotype: Its matching antigen is unknown.

The V gene end was trimmed by 6 bases and the J gene end by 5 bases; junction bases not matched to a gene: 6. The CDR3 has 13 amino acids. MiXCR was run by TCRdb on the 5' RACE reads, yielding one entry per CDR3 protein. This table has approximately 240,000 distinct CDR3 sequences, about 24% appearing once. The source is a male donor with ankylosing spondylitis or in good health (not recorded which). J is TRBJ2-7 and V is TRBV12-3 or TRBV12-4, with 8 bases lining up with TRBD1. Material for sequencing was blood, either unsorted or a sorted T cell fraction (not recorded which). The CDR3 coding sequence is TGTGCCAGCAGCAACGGACAGGGCCACGAGCAGTACTTC. It is translated as CASSNGQGHEQYF.